This TCR beta chain was captured by sequencing in a study of blood T cell repertoires in COVID-19. Study-wide background: Samples taken during acute and convalescent COVID-19 were collected in the United States, Italy and Spain.

Authors' analysis steps: Reference gene primer amplification gave estimated nucleated cell counts. The protocol was immunoSEQ multiplex PCR, while the TCRdb copy is restricted to in-frame clones and leaves out a portion. That table gives V, J and clone size, and the DNA gave D and trimming. The repertoire holds over 50,000 clones, with about 88% as singletons. Material: peripheral blood. This TCR derives from a human donor in a cohort sampled during active COVID-19.

CDR3 sequence: CASSLGGASPQPQHF. The CDR3, as DNA: TGTGCCAGCAGCTTGGGCGGGGCGTCTCCCCAGCCCCAGCATTTT. This rearrangement joins TRBV5-4 to TRBJ1-5, with D perhaps TRBD1 (5 bases). The germline gives CDR1 SGHNT, CDR2 YYREEE (reference sequence). The CDR3 runs to 15 residues. V was clipped by 0 bases and J by 7 bases, with 14 bases between them.